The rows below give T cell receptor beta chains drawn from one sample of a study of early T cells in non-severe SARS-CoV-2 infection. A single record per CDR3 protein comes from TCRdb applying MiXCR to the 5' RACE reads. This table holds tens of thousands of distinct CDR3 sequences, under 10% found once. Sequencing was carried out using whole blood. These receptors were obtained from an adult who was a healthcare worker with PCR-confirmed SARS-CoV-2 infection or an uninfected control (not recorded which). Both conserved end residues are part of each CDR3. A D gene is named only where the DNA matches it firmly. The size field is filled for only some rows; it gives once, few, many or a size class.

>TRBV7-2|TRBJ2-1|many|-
TGTGCCAGCAGCTTTCAGCCTCTCGGACTTAGTGAGCAGTTCTTC
CASSFQPLGLSEQFF
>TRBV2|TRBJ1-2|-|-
TGTGCCAGCAGTGAACTAGGGGGTGGTGATGGCTACACCTTC
CASSELGGGDGYTF
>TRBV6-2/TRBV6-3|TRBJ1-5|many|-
TGTGCCAGCAGCCCCAGGGGAAGCAATCAGCCCCAGCATTTT
CASSPRGSNQPQHF
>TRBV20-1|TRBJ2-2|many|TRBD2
TGCAGTGCGGACGGGACTAGCGGGAGGGCCGGGGAGCTGTTTTTT
CSADGTSGRAGELFF
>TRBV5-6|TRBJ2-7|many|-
TGTGCCAGCAGCTTGGCCACTCTCGACGATCACGAGCAGTACTTC
CASSLATLDDHEQYF
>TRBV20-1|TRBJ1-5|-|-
TGCAGTGCTAGTAACAGGGCTTATAGCAATCAGCCCCAGCATTTT
CSASNRAYSNQPQHF
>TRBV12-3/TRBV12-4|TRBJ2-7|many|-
TGTGCCAGCAGTCAACAGGGACTGATCTACGAGCAGTACTTC
CASSQQGLIYEQYF
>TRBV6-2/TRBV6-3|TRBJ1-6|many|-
TGTGCCAGCAGTGGCGCTTGGACCCTGAGGAATTCACCCCTCCACTTT
CASSGAWTLRNSPLHF
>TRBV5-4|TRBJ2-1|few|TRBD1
TGTGCCAGCAGCTTGGGGACAGGGGTTGGCTACAATGAGCAGTTCTTC
CASSLGTGVGYNEQFF
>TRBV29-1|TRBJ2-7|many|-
TGCAGCGTTGAATACAAGGAATCCTACGAGCAGTACTTC
CSVEYKESYEQYF
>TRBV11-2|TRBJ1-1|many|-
TGTGCCAGCAGTTGGACTGGGAACACTGAAGCTTTCTTT
CASSWTGNTEAFF
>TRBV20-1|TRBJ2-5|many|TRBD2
TGCAGTGCTATCCTGGTAGCGGGAGGGCCTCAAGAGACCCAGTACTTC
CSAILVAGGPQETQYF
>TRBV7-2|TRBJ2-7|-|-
TGTGCCAGCAGCTTAGCGCTGGGACCCTCCTACGAGCAGTACTTC
CASSLALGPSYEQYF
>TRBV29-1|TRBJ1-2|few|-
TGCAGCGTTGAACCGGGGTCAGGCTATGGCTACACCTTC
CSVEPGSGYGYTF
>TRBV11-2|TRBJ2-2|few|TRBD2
TGTGCCAGCAGCTTCGGGAGGGCATCGGGGGAGCTGTTTTTT
CASSFGRASGELFF
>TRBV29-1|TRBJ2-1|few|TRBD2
TGCAGCGTTGACCTAGCGGGAGGGAATGAGCAGTTCTTC
CSVDLAGGNEQFF
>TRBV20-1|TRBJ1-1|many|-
TGCAGTGCTTTTTCAGGGGCGCGGGGGGGCACTGAAGCTTTCTTT
CSAFSGARGGTEAFF
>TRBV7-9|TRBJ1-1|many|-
TGTGCCAGCAGCTTAAGCTCGGCTGAAGCTTTCTTT
CASSLSSAEAFF
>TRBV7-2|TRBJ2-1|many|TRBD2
TGTGCCAGCAGCTTCCAAAATCTAGCGGGAGTCCCGCAGTTCTTC
CASSFQNLAGVPQFF
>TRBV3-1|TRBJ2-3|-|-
TGTGCCAGCAGCCAAGATAGCCCCTTAAGCACAGATACGCAGTATTTT
CASSQDSPLSTDTQYF
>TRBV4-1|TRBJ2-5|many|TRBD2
TGCGCCAGCAGCCAATTCCCCGGACTAGCGGGGGTAGGAGAGACCCAGTACTTC
CASSQFPGLAGVGETQYF
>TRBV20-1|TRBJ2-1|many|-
TGCAGTGCTAGAGATTATTTAAGGGGCAGCTCCTACAATGAGCAGTTCTTC
CSARDYLRGSSYNEQFF
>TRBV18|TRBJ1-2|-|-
TGTGCCAGCTCATCGGGACGACGCTATGGCTACACCTTC
CASSSGRRYGYTF
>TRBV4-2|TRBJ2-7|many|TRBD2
TGTGCCAGCAGCCAAGATCGGACTAGCGGGAGCTACGAGCAGTACTTC
CASSQDRTSGSYEQYF
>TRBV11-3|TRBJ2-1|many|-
TGTGCCAGCAGCTTAGAGGGCGAGGTCACAGGTGAGCAGTTCTTC
CASSLEGEVTGEQFF
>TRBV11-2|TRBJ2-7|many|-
TGTGCCAGCAGCTTAGGCTCCAGGGTCAACGAGCAGTACTTC
CASSLGSRVNEQYF
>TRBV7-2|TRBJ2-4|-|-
TGTGCCAGCAGCTTAGTGCCAGGCGGAAACATTCAGTACTTC
CASSLVPGGNIQYF
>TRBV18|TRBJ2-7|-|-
TGTGCCAGCTCACCATGGGACCCAAGGGGTGAGCAGTACTTC
CASSPWDPRGEQYF
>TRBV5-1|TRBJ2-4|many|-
TGCGCCAGCAGCCCGGGGATTATCGTAGCCAAAAACATTCAGTACTTC
CASSPGIIVAKNIQYF
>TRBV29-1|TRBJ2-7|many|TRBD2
TGCAGCGTCGAACCGGCTAGCGGGCCCTACGAGCAGTACTTC
CSVEPASGPYEQYF
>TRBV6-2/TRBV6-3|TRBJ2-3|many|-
TGTGCCAGCAGTTACTCTCGTGAGGAGTGGAGCACAGATACGCAGTATTTT
CASSYSREEWSTDTQYF
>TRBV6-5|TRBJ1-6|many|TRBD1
TGTGCCAGCAGTTACGCGGGACAGGGTGACGGTTCACCCCTCCACTTT
CASSYAGQGDGSPLHF
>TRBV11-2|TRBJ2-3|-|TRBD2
TGTGCCAGCAGCTTAGGTAGCGGGAGGGGGGCAGATACGCAGTATTTT
CASSLGSGRGADTQYF
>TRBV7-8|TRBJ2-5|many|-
TGTGCCAGCAGCCCCGCTGCAGGCGGAGAGACCCAGTACTTC
CASSPAAGGETQYF
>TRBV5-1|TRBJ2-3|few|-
TGCGCCAGCAGCTTGGAAACAGTCGGATACACAGATACGCAGTATTTT
CASSLETVGYTDTQYF
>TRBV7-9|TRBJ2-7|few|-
TGTGCCAGCAGCTTAGTTGGAACGACCCTCACCTACGAGCAGTACTTC
CASSLVGTTLTYEQYF
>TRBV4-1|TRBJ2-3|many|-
TGCGCCAGCAGCCAGCATGCCCTATTCGGAGCGGTAGATACGCAGTATTTT
CASSQHALFGAVDTQYF
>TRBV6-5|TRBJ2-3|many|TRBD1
TGTGCCAGCAGTTACGGGACAGGGGTCACAGATACGCAGTATTTT
CASSYGTGVTDTQYF
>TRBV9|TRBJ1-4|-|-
TGTGCCAGCAACCCTCCGGGGGTGATTAATGAAAAACTGTTTTTT
CASNPPGVINEKLFF
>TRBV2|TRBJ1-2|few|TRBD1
TGTGCCAGCAGGCAGGGGGCTAACTATGGCTACACCTTC
CASRQGANYGYTF
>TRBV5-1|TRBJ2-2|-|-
TGCGCCAGCAGCTTTCCTCTCCCCGGGGAGCTGTTTTTT
CASSFPLPGELFF